This T cell receptor beta chain was identified during a study of T cell responses to AZD1222 COVID-19 vaccine. The V and J ends lost 6 bases and 1 base respectively, with 13 bases between them. The CDR3 is 14 amino acids. CDR1 and CDR2 from the germline V gene are KGHSH and LQKENI. TCRdb's copy holds only in-frame clones and misses some; the assay was immunoSEQ multiplex PCR. Of some 100,000 clones listed, approximately 91% were seen once; the top ten hold approximately 15%. Sequenced here: peripheral blood, sampled on day 0 of AZD1222 vaccination. The rearrangement uses TRBV18 and TRBJ2-7; TRBD2 is a possible D gene (5 bases). This sequence was found in an adult in good health. CDR3 bases: TGTGCCAGCTCTCGGAGCGGACGGTCCTACGAGCAGTACTTC. Amino acid sequence: CASSRSGRSYEQYF.